The 16 T cell receptor beta chains in this list originate from one sample, sequenced in a study of cytomegalovirus exposure and HLA in healthy donors. PCR amplification relied on 60 Vbeta primers (plus 13 Jbeta primers). The table came from immunoSEQ multiplex PCR; TCRdb's copy has only in-frame clones and leaves some out. The sample holds roughly 120,000 clones, roughly three quarters seen once. The sample taken for sequencing was PBMCs. These receptors all come from a young woman in good health and CMV-seronegative.

The gene calls are TRBV27 and TRBJ1-5; TRBD1 might be the D (5 bases). The CDR3 consists of 15 residues. Trimming stripped 5 bases from V and 0 bases from J, with 11 bases between. CDR1 and CDR2 from the germline V gene are MNHEY and SMNVEV (reference sequence). The CDR3 is CASSPREYSNQPQHF. CDR3 nucleotide sequence: TGTGCCAGCAGTCCCAGGGAATATAGCAATCAGCCCCAGCATTTT.

This clone was counted a single time. V usage is TRBV5-4 and J usage is TRBJ1-6; D gene ambiguous. This CDR3 has 16 amino acids. Trimming stripped 2 bases from V and 7 bases from J, with 16 bases between. CDR1 and CDR2 (germline): SGHNT, YYREEE (reference sequence). The CDR3 is CASSLKRENRNSPLHF. For the CDR3, the DNA is TGTGCCAGCAGCTTAAAGAGGGAAAATAGGAATTCACCCCTCCACTTT. Full variable domain (missing parts from reference TRBV5-4 and TRBJ1-6): ETGVTQSPTHLIKTRGQQVTLRCSSQSGHNTVSWYQQALGQGPQFIFQYYREEENGRGNFPPRFSGLQFPNYSSELNVNALELDDSALYLCASSLKRENRNSPLHFGNGTRLTVT.

The genes are TRBV10-2 and TRBJ1-2, with D maybe TRBD1 (6 bases). Germline CDR1 WSHSY, CDR2 SAAADI. Trimming cost V 1 base and J 2 bases, with 11 bases left between them. The CDR3 sequence is 15 residues long. CDR3 protein: CASSEYWGTNYGYTF. The CDR3 DNA is TGCGCCAGCAGTGAGTACTGGGGGACAAACTATGGCTACACCTTC.

The J gene is TRBJ1-5, the V gene TRBV19; D not certain. Germline V gives CDR1 LNHDA, CDR2 SQIVND (reference sequence). CDR3 length: 13 amino acids. Trimming removed 10 bases at V and 1 base at J, with 11 bases between. The CDR3 nucleotides read TGTGCCACTGCCGGGTCGAGCAATCAGCCCCAGCATTTT. Its protein is CATAGSSNQPQHF.

The gene calls are TRBV6-6 and TRBJ2-5; 9 bases fit TRBD1. Germline CDR1 reads MNHNY; CDR2 reads SVGAGI (reference sequence). The junction had 15 bases not matched to a gene; V was cut back by 8 bases and J by 5 bases. The CDR3 consists of 16 residues. The CDR3 loop is CASARTGTGWGETQYF. The DNA of the CDR3 is TGTGCCAGCGCTAGGACCGGGACAGGGTGGGGGGAGACCCAGTACTTC.

The chain links TRBV30 to TRBJ1-2; 10 bases are a match to TRBD1. Trimming cost V 3 bases and J 7 bases; bases outside gene matches: 8. CDR3 length equals 14 residues. The germline V gene encodes CDR1 GTSNPN and CDR2 SVGIG (reference sequence). The CDR3 nucleotides read TGTGCCTGGAGGAGCCCGGGACAGGGGTCTGGCTACACCTTC. Translated: CAWRSPGQGSGYTF.

The V call is TRBV30, the J call TRBJ1-3, with 7 bases lining up with TRBD1. The CDR3 length is 15 residues. The germline gives CDR1 GTSNPN, CDR2 SVGIG (reference sequence). Trimming at V came to 3 bases and at J to 7 bases, leaving 12 bases not matched to a gene. CDR3 nucleotide sequence: TGTGCCTGGAGAGATCTCGGACAGGATCGGAACACCATATATTTT. This encodes CAWRDLGQDRNTIYF.

This chain uses TRBV2 with TRBJ1-5; the match to TRBD1 covers 10 bases. This CDR3 is built from 14 residues. Germline assignment: CDR1 SNHLY and CDR2 FYNNEI. Trimming removed 6 bases from V and 4 bases from J; junction bases left unmatched: 3. CDR3 loop: CASRKGQGNQPQHF. In DNA, the CDR3 is TGTGCCAGCAGAAAGGGACAGGGGAATCAGCCCCAGCATTTT.

V gene TRBV29-1 combines with J gene TRBJ2-5; D possibly corresponds to TRBD2 (7 bases). The CDR3 length is 14 residues. Trimming stripped 4 bases from V and 1 base from J, with 13 bases between. Germline V gives CDR1 SQVTM, CDR2 ANQGSEA. The CDR3 loop reads CSVGGGHSQETQYF. CDR3 in DNA: TGCAGCGTTGGGGGGGGACACTCCCAAGAGACCCAGTACTTC.

The chain recombines TRBV7-6 with TRBJ2-3, with 7 bases identical to TRBD1. The CDR3 loop spans 15 amino acids. V lost 1 base, J lost 1 base, and 2 bases stayed unmatched. CDR1 is SGHVS, CDR2 FNYEAQ, per germline. DNA of the CDR3: TGTGCCAGCAGCTTAGGTGGACAGGGCACAGATACGCAGTATTTT. This sequence encodes CASSLGGQGTDTQYF.

This clone occurred a few times. The chain combines TRBV4-1 with TRBJ1-4; D might be TRBD1 (6 bases). This CDR3 has 16 amino acids. Trimming cost V 2 bases and J 5 bases, with 15 bases left between them. Germline assignment: CDR1 MGHRA and CDR2 YSYEKL. CDR3 coding DNA: TGCGCCAGCAGCCAAACGGGTTGGGGGCCGAATGAAAAACTGTTTTTT. Translating gives CASSQTGWGPNEKLFF.

This chain links TRBV30 with TRBJ2-1; D perhaps matches TRBD1 (6 bases). Trimming pared 4 bases from V and 4 bases from J, leaving 8 bases between. Germline V gene data show CDR1 as GTSNPN and CDR2 as SVGIG (reference sequence). The CDR3 is 12 amino acids. CDR3 region: CAWTGQYNEQFF. The DNA of the CDR3 is TGTGCCTGGACAGGACAGTACAATGAGCAGTTCTTC.

This chain connects TRBV4-1 to TRBJ2-7; 8 bases align to TRBD2. This CDR3 is built from 15 residues. Germline V gene data show CDR1 as MGHRA and CDR2 as YSYEKL. V trimming: 4 bases; J trimming: 0 bases; junction bases outside the gene matches: 5. The CDR3 region has the DNA TGCGCCAGCAGCCTTCAAGCGGGGGACTCCTACGAGCAGTACTTC. This codes for CASSLQAGDSYEQYF.

The genes are TRBV5-5 and TRBJ1-4; 7 bases match TRBD1. In germline, CDR1 is SGHKS, CDR2 YYEKEE (reference sequence). The CDR3 is 15 amino acids. With V trimmed by 4 bases and J by 0 bases, 3 bases remained unmatched. CDR3: CASSPGQSTNEKLFF. In DNA, the CDR3 is TGTGCCAGCAGCCCGGGACAGTCAACTAATGAAAAACTGTTTTTT.

V is TRBV4-1 and J is TRBJ1-6; D is ambiguous. The germline gives CDR1 MGHRA, CDR2 YSYEKL. The CDR3 runs to 16 residues. The V gene lost 1 base and the J gene lost 7 bases, with 14 bases spanning the gap. The CDR3 DNA reads TGCGCCAGCAGCCAAGGGTCTGAGGTGAAGAATTCACCCCTCCACTTT. It codes for CASSQGSEVKNSPLHF.

This chain joins TRBV13 and TRBJ1-1, with 7 bases that match TRBD1. Germline assignment: CDR1 PRHDT and CDR2 FYEKMQ (reference sequence). Unmatched junction bases numbered 3, after V lost 4 bases and J lost 1 base. This CDR3 spans 14 amino acids. CDR3 amino acids: CASSSTGTNTEAFF. CDR3 DNA: TGTGCCAGCAGCTCGACAGGGACGAACACTGAAGCTTTCTTT. The full variable domain, rest sourced from reference TRBV13 and TRBJ1-1, is AAGVIQSPRHLIKEKRETATLKCYPIPRHDTVYWYQQGPGQDPQFLISFYEKMQSDKGSIPDRFSAQQFSDYHSELNMSSLELGDSALYFCASSSTGTNTEAFFGQGTRLTVV.